These T cell receptor beta chains were read from a single sample in a study of CD8 T cells in Susac syndrome. TCRdb re-analysed the immunoSEQ multiplex PCR reads in MiXCR, keeping a single row per CDR3 protein. This sample yields a few hundred thousand distinct CDR3 sequences, of which around nine tenths are seen a single time; 0.1% to 0.15% belongs to the top ten. The specimen was CD8+ T cells from PBMCs. Receptors originate from a human donor with multiple sclerosis. Both conserved end residues are part of each CDR3. A D gene is named only where the DNA matches it firmly.

TRBJ2-2	14	TRBV7-3	NA	CASRRTDNTGELFF
TRBJ2-3	16	TRBV12-3/TRBV12-4	TRBD2	CASSHLWGGGTDTQYF
TRBJ2-7	16	TRBV29-1	TRBD2	CSVGGASGRSAYEQYF
TRBJ2-5	15	TRBV14	NA	CASSTGVGAGETQYF
TRBJ1-3	12	TRBV7-3	NA	CASSLTGDTIYF
TRBJ1-5	14	TRBV7-8	TRBD1	CASSFRTGYQPQHF
TRBJ2-2	15	TRBV4-1	NA	CASSQEAVVSGELFF
TRBJ1-1	14	TRBV7-9	NA	CASSNRDSGTEAFF
TRBJ2-7	15	TRBV27	NA	CAISLGAYSSYEQYF
TRBJ1-1	13	TRBV3-1	NA	CASSQTGTPEAFF
TRBJ2-1	15	TRBV30	NA	CAWSAPVRAHNEQFF
TRBJ2-7	12	TRBV30	NA	CAWSVGSWEQYF
TRBJ2-3	16	TRBV7-9	NA	CASSLSRGQPGDTQYF
TRBJ1-1	21	TRBV20-1	NA	CSARDRFGVYARQAMNTEAFF
TRBJ2-4	10	TRBV19	NA	CASAENIQYF
TRBJ1-2	12	TRBV29-1	NA	CSAEAEGHGYTF
TRBJ2-1	15	TRBV19	TRBD2	CASSRLAGGYNEQFF
TRBJ2-2	11	TRBV12-3/TRBV12-4	NA	CASSFLAELFF
TRBJ1-1	15	TRBV19	NA	CATAPTGQLNTEAFF
TRBJ1-6	15	TRBV20-1	TRBD1	CSASPLGQGKSPLHF
TRBJ2-7	17	TRBV7-3	NA	CASSLVNWVRRRYEQYF
TRBJ1-2	13	TRBV4-3	NA	CASSQRVNYGYTF
TRBJ1-1	15	TRBV5-1	TRBD1	CASSTETGPNTEAFF
TRBJ2-2	16	TRBV7-8	NA	CASSLDGLINTGELFF
TRBJ2-3	14	TRBV12-3/TRBV12-4	NA	CASSPPMRGDTQYF
TRBJ2-5	13	TRBV7-6	NA	CASSDLVQETQYF
TRBJ2-3	16	TRBV7-3	NA	CASSLTGGDLFDTQYF
TRBJ2-1	17	TRBV19	NA	CASSTRLEGVIYNEQFF
TRBJ1-1	13	TRBV6-5	NA	CASSYGRNTEAFF
TRBJ1-1	14	TRBV7-9	NA	CASTLGWVGTEAFF
TRBJ2-5	13	TRBV27	NA	CASSLPNQETQYF
TRBJ2-7	18	TRBV15	TRBD1	CATSRVEWGTGSSYEQYF
TRBJ2-2	16	TRBV15	NA	CATSRGVGGGTGELFF
TRBJ2-1	16	TRBV19	NA	CASSIVGWSSYNEQFF
TRBJ2-7	14	TRBV7-9	NA	CASSSTGTRYEQYF
TRBJ1-2	12	TRBV5-6	NA	CASSLDLNGYTF
TRBJ1-6	20	TRBV7-2	TRBD1	CASSLAPGVDRSSYNSPLHF
TRBJ2-2	14	TRBV11-1	NA	CASTRGADTGELFF
TRBJ2-2	14	TRBV7-3	NA	CASSSGPYTGELFF
TRBJ1-2	13	TRBV27	NA	CASSLQGFYGYTF
TRBJ2-1	17	TRBV19	NA	CASSIDPPGQGGDEQFF
TRBJ2-7	15	TRBV21-1	NA	CASSKGDRPAHEQYF
TRBJ2-4	17	TRBV5-4	NA	CASSFKTLGPAKNIQYF
TRBJ2-7	14	TRBV7-6	NA	CASSTGRDAGEQYF